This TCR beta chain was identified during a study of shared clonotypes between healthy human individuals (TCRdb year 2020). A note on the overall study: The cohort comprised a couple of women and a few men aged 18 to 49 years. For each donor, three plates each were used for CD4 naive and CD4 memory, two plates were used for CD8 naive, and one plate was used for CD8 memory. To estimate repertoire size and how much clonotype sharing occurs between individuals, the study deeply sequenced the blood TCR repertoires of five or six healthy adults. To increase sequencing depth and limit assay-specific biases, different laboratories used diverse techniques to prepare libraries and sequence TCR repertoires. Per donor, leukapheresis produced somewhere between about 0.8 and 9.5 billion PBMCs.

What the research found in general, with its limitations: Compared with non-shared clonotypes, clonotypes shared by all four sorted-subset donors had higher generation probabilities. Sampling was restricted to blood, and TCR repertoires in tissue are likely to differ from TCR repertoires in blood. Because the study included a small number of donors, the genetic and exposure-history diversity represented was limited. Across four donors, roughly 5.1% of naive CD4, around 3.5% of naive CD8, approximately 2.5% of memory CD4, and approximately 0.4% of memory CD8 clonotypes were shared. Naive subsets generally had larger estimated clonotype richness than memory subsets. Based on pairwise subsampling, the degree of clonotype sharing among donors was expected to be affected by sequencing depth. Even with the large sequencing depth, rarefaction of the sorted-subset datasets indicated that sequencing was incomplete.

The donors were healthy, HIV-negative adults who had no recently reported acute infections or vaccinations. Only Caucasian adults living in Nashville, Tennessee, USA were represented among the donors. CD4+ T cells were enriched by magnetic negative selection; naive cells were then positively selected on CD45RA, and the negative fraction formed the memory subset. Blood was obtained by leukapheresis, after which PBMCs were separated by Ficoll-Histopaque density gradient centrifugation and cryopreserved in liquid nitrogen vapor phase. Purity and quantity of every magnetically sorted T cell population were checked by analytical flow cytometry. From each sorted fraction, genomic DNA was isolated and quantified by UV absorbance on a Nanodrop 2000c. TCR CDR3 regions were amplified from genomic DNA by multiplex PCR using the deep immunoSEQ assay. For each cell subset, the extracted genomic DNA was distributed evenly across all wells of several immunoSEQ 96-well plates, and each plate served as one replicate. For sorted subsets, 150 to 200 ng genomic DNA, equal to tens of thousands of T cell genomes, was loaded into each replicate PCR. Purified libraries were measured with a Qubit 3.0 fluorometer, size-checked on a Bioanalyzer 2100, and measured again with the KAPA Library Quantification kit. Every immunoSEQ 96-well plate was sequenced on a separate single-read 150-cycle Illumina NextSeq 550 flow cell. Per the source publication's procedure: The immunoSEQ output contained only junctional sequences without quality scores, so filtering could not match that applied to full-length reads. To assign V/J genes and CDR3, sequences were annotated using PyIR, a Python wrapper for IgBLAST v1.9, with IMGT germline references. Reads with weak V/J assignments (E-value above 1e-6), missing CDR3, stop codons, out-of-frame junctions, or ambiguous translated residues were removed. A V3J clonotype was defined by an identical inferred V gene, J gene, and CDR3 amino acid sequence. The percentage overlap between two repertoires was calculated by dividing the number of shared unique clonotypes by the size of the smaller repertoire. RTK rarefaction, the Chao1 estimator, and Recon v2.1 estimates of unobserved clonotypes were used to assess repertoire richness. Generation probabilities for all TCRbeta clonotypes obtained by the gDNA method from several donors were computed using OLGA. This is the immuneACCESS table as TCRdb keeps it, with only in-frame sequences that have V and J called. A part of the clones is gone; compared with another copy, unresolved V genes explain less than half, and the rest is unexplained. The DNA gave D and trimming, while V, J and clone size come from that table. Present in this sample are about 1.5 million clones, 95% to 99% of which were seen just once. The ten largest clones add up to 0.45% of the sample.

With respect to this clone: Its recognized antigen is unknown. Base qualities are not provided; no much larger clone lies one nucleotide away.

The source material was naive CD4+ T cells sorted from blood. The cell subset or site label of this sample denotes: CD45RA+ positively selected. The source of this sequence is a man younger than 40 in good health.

In nucleotides, the sequence is TGCGCCAGCAGCTTAATGGGACAGATCTCTGGAAACACCATATATTTT. It translates to CASSLMGQISGNTIYF. The rearranged chain carries TRBV5-1 and TRBJ1-3, with TRBD1 identical over 7 junction bases. The CDR3 holds 16 amino acids from the cysteine to the phenylalanine. Only the CDR3 region is kept as DNA, spanning 48 bases read in frame from base 1. V is cut back by 2 bases and J by 0 bases, with 5 bases in the junction unmatched. From a lookup of the germline V gene, CDR1 and CDR2 are SGHRS and YFSETQ.